This T cell receptor beta chain is drawn from a study of human T cells and chemical hapten exposure. Overall study context: On the upper back, patch tests were applied with 0.01% DPC and read at 6 days.

The ends were cut back, 0 bases at V and 4 bases at J, with 15 bases in the middle. The CDR3 contains 16 residues. The germline gives CDR1 SNHLY, CDR2 FYNNEI. A single record per CDR3 protein comes from TCRdb applying MiXCR to the RACE reads. The profile shows fewer than 300,000 distinct CDR3 sequences, 7.5% to 9% of them singletons. Specified time point: pre-sensitization, week 0. Described treatment: therapeutic diphenylcyclopropenone sensitization with weekly scalp DPC. The specimen comprised whole blood, sampled in connection with sensitization to the hapten diphenylcyclopropenone (DPC). The chain carries TRBV2 and TRBJ1-2, with D possibly matching TRBD1 (5 bases). The receptor's source is a woman between 40 and 55 years old with alopecia areata. Some clones in this sample may be carry-over from other donors' samples. The CDR3 bases are TGTGCCAGCAGTGAAGCTTTTTGGGGGTCCCTCTATGGCTACACCTTC. Amino acids: CASSEAFWGSLYGYTF. The entire variable domain, with the rest obtained from reference TRBV2 and TRBJ1-2, is as follows: EPEVTQTPSHQVTQMGQEVILRCVPISNHLYFYWYRQILGQKVEFLVSFYNNEISEKSEIFDDQFSVERPDGSNFTLKIRSTKLEDSAMYFCASSEAFWGSLYGYTFGSGTRLTVV.